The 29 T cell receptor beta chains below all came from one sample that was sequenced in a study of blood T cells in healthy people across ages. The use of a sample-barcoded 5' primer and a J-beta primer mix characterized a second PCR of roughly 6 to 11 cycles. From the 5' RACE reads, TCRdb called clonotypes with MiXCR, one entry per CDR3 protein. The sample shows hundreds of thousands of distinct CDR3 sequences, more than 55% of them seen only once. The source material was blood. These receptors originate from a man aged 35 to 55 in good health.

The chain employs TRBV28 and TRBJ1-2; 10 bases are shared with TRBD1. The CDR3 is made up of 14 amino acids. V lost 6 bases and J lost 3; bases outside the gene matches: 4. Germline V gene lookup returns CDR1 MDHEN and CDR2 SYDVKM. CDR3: CASSWGTGDYGYTF. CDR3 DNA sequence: TGTGCCAGCAGCTGGGGGACAGGGGACTATGGCTACACCTTC.

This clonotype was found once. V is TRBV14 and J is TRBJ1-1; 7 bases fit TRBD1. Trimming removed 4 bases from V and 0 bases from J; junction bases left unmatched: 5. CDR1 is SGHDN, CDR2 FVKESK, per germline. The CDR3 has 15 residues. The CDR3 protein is CASSRLQGVNTEAFF. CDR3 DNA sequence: TGTGCCAGCAGCCGCCTCCAGGGGGTGAACACTGAAGCTTTCTTT.

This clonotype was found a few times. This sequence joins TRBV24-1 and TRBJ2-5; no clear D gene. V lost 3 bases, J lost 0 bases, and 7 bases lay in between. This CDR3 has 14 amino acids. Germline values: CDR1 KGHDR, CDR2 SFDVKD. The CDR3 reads CATSDLGYQETQYF. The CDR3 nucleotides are TGTGCCACCAGTGATCTGGGATACCAAGAGACCCAGTACTTC.

The CDR3 DNA reads as TGCGCCAGCAGCCAAGACAGGCGGGTGGCCTACAATGAGCAGTACTTC. It specifies CASSQDRRVAYNEQYF. This chain connects TRBV4-3 to TRBJ2-5; maybe TRBD2 (5 bases). There are 16 residues in the CDR3. Germline lookup yields CDR1 LGHNA and CDR2 YSLEER. V lost 0 bases, J lost 11 bases, and 22 bases lay in between.

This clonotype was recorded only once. CDR3 sequence reads: CAWKSWGGHEKLFF. CDR3 nucleotides: TGTGCCTGGAAATCCTGGGGGGGACACGAAAAACTGTTTTTT. V and J are TRBV30 and TRBJ1-4; D is perhaps TRBD1 (6 bases). Germline V gene lookup returns CDR1 GTSNPN and CDR2 SVGIG (reference sequence). CDR3 length: 14 residues. V was trimmed by 4 bases and J by 8 bases, leaving 17 bases between them.

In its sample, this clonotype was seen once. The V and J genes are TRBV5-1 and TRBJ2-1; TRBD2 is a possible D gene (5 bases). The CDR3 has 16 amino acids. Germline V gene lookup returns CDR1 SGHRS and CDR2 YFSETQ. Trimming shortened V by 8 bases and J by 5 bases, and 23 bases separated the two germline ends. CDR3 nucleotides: TGCGCCAGTAGGAACGTCCTAGCCGTAGGGAACAATGAGCAGTTCTTC. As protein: CASRNVLAVGNNEQFF.

The CDR3 DNA sequence: TGCGCCAGCAGCCAAGCATGGCTAGCGGGATACAATGAGCAGTTCTTC. Amino acid sequence: CASSQAWLAGYNEQFF. V and J are TRBV4-3 and TRBJ2-1, with 9 bases aligning to TRBD2. J gave up 4 bases and V 1 base, and 5 bases lay outside the gene matches. Germline CDR1 is LGHNA and CDR2 is YSLEER. The CDR3 extends over 16 amino acids.

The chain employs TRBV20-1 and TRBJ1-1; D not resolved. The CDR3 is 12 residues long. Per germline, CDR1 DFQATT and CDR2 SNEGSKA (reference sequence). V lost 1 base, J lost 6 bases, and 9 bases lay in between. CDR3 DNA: TGCAGTGCTAGAGGACCGGGAGCTGAAGCTTTCTTT. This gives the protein CSARGPGAEAFF.

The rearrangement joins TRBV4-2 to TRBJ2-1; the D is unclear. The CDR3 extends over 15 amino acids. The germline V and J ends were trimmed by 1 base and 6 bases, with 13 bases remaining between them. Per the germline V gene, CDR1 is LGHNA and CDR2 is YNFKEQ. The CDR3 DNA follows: TGTGCCAGCAGCCAAGGCCAGGATTTGGGCAATGAGCAGTTCTTC. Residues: CASSQGQDLGNEQFF.

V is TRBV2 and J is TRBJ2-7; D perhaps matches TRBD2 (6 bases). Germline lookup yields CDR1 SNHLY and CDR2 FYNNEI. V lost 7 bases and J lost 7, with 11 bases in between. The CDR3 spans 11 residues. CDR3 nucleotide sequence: TGTGCCAGCAACCCCGGAGGGGAGCAGTACTTC. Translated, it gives CASNPGGEQYF.

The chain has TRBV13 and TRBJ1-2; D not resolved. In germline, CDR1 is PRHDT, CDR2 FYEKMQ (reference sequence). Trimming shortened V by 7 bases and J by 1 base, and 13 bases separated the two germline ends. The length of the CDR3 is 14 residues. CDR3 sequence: CASTPRRYNYGYTF. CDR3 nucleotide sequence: TGTGCCAGCACTCCGAGGAGGTATAACTATGGCTACACCTTC.

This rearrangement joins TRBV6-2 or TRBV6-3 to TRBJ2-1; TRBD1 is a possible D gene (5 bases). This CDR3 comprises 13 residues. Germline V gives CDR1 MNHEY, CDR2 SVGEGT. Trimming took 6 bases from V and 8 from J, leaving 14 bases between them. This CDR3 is CASSLTVSDEQFF. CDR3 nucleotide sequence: TGTGCCAGCAGCTTGACAGTCTCGGATGAGCAGTTCTTC.

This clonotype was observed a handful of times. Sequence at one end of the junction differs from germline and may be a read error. The CDR3 region has the DNA TGTGCCACAAGTGGGCCAGGGCGGGAGCAGTACTTC. This encodes CATSGPGREQYF. The V and J genes are TRBV24-1 and TRBJ2-7; D may be TRBD1 (5 bases). In germline, CDR1 is KGHDR, CDR2 SFDVKD. The CDR3 consists of 12 residues.

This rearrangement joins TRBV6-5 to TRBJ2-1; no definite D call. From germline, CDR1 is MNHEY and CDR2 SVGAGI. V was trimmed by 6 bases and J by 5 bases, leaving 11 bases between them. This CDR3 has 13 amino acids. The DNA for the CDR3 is TGTGCCAGCAGAAGAAATGCCGACAATGAGCAGTTCTTC. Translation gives CASRRNADNEQFF.

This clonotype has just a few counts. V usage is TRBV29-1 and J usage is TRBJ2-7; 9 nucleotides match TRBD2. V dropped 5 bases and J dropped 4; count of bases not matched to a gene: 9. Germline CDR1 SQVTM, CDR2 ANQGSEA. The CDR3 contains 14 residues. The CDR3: CSVQLLAGKYEQYF. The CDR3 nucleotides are TGCAGCGTTCAGTTGCTAGCGGGAAAATACGAGCAGTACTTC.

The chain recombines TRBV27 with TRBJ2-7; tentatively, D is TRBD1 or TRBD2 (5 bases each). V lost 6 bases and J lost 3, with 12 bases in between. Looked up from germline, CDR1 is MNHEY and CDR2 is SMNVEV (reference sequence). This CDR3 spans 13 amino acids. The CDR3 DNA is TGTGCCAGCAGCCGAGGGGTGAACTACGAGCAGTACTTC. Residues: CASSRGVNYEQYF.

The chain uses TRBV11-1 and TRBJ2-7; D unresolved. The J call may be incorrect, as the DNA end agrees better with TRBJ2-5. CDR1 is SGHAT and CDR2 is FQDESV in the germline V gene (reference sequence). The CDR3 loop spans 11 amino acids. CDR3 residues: CASNLVETQYF. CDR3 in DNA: TGTGCCAGCAACTTGGTGGAGACCCAGTACTTC.

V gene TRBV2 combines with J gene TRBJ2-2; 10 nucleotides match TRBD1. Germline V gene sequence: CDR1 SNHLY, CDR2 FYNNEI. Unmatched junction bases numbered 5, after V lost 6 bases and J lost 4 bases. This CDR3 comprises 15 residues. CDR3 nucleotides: TGTGCCAGCAGAAGGGACAGGGGTGCCACCGGGGAGCTGTTTTTT. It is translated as CASRRDRGATGELFF.

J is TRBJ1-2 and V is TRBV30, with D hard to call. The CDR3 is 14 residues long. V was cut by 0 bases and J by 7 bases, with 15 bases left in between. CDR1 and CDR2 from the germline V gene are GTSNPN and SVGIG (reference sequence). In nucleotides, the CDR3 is TGTGCCTGGAGTGTACCGGGCAGCATTTTTGGCTACACCTTC. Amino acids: CAWSVPGSIFGYTF.

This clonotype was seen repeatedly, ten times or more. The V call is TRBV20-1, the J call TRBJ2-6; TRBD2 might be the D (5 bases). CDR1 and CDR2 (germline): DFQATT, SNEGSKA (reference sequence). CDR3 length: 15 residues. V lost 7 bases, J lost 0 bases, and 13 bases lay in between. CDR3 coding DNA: TGCAGTGTTGTGGAGCGGAACTCTGGGGCCAACGTCCTGACTTTC. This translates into CSVVERNSGANVLTF.

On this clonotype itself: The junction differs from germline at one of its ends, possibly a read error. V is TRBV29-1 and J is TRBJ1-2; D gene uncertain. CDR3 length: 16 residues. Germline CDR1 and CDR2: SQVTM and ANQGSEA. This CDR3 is CSVEGAELPINYGHTF. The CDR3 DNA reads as TGCAGCGTTGAAGGAGCGGAGCTTCCGATTAACTATGGCCACACCTTC.

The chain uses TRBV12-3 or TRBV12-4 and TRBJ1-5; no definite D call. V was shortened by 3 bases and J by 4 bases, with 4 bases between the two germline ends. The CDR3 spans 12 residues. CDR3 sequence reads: CASSLKNQPQHF. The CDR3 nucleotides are TGTGCCAGCAGTTTGAAGAATCAGCCCCAGCATTTT.

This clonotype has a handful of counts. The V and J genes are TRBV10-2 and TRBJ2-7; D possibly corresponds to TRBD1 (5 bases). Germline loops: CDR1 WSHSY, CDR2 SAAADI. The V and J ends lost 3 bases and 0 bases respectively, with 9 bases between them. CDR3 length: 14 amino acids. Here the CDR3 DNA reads TGCGCCAGCAGTGATTCCAGGGTCTCCTACGAGCAGTACTTC. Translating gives CASSDSRVSYEQYF.

DNA of the CDR3: TGTGCCAGCAGTAAGGGAGGTATAGCCGTCATCCCTGGGGCCAACGTCCTGACTTTC. Translating gives CASSKGGIAVIPGANVLTF. The chain carries TRBV28 and TRBJ2-6, with a tentative D call TRBD2 (6 bases). CDR3 size: 19 residues. V was trimmed by 5 bases and J by 2 bases, leaving 22 bases between them. In germline, CDR1 is MDHEN, CDR2 SYDVKM.

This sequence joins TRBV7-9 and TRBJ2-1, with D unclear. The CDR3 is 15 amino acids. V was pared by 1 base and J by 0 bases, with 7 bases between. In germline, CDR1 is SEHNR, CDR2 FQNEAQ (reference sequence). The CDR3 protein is CASSLESFSYNEQFF. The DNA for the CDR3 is TGTGCCAGCAGCTTAGAATCGTTCTCCTACAATGAGCAGTTCTTC.

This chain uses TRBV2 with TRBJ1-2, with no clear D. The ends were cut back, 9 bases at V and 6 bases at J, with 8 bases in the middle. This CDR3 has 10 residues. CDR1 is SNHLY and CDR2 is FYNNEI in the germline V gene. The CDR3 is CARRRDGYTF. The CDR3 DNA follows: TGTGCCAGAAGGAGGGATGGCTACACCTTC.

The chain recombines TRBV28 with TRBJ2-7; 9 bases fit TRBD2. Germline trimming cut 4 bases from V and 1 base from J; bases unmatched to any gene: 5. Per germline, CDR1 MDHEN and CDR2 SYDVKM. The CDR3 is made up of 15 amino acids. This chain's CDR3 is CASSSSGEISYEQYF. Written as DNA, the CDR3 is TGTGCCAGCAGTTCTAGCGGGGAAATTTCCTACGAGCAGTACTTC.

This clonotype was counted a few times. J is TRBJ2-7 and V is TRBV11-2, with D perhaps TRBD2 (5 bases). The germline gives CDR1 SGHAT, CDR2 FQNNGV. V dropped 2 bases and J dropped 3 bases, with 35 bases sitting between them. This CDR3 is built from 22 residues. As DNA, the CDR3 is TGTGCCAGCAGCTTAAATCGGGCCGGACCGGCGGGCCAGAACGGAATGGACTACGAGCAGTACTTC. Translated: CASSLNRAGPAGQNGMDYEQYF.

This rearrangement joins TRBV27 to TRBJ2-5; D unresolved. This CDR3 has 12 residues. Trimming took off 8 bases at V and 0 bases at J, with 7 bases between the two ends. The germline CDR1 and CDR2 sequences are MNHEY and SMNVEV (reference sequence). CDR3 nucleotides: TGTGCCAGCGCCGGACACCAAGAGACCCAGTACTTC. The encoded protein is CASAGHQETQYF.